A single sample is the source of the 25 T cell receptor beta chains below, sequenced in a study of OX40 agonist ivuxolimab in advanced cancers. Sequencing was performed with immunoSEQ multiplex PCR; in TCRdb, only in-frame clones are kept and a portion is missing. The top ten hold roughly 7% of the sample, which has roughly 80,000 clones, nearly 85% seen once. Material: CD4+ or CD8+ T cells sorted from blood, obtained in a trial of the OX40 agonist ivuxolimab. The receptors were sampled from an adult with an advanced solid tumor such as melanoma, head and neck, liver or kidney cancer.

The chain carries TRBV6-6 and TRBJ1-5; 7 positions match TRBD1. Germline loops: CDR1 MNHNY, CDR2 SVGAGI (reference sequence). The CDR3 has 16 residues. With 2 bases clipped from V and 4 bases from J, the junction kept 8 bases outside the gene matches. CDR3 loop: CASSYPTTRGNQPQHF. DNA for the CDR3: TGTGCCAGCAGTTACCCGACAACCAGGGGGAATCAGCCCCAGCATTTT.

This clone occurred once. At the DNA level, this CDR3 is encoded by other sequences in the same sample as well. The rearrangement uses TRBV7-2 and TRBJ1-1, with TRBD1 matching over 7 bases. The CDR3 has 15 amino acids. J was trimmed by 2 bases and V by 5 bases; bases with no gene match: 8. Germline CDR1 reads SGHTA; CDR2 reads FQGNSA. The CDR3 sequence: CASSPRQGGNTEAFF. CDR3 sequence (DNA): TGTGCCAGCAGCCCCCGACAGGGCGGTAACACTGAAGCTTTCTTT.

The J gene is TRBJ2-1, the V gene TRBV5-8; 9 bases agree with TRBD2. This CDR3 has 16 amino acids. After removal of 2 bases from V and 0 bases from J, the junction contained 3 bases not matched to a gene. Germline-derived CDR1 and CDR2 are SGHTS and YDEGEE. The CDR3, as DNA: TGTGCCAGCAGCTTAGGAGCGGGAGGCTCCTACAATGAGCAGTTCTTC. It translates to CASSLGAGGSYNEQFF.

V and J are TRBV7-2 and TRBJ1-3; unclear D gene. CDR3 length equals 13 residues. Trimming stripped 5 bases from V and 0 bases from J, with 5 bases between. Germline-derived CDR1 and CDR2 are SGHTA and FQGNSA. The CDR3 here is CASSRNSGNTIYF. CDR3 bases: TGTGCCAGCAGCCGTAACTCTGGAAACACCATATATTTT.

The rearrangement uses TRBV19 and TRBJ2-5, with D uncertain. Germline-derived CDR1 and CDR2 are LNHDA and SQIVND (reference sequence). CDR3 size: 14 residues. Trimming pared 3 bases from V and 2 bases from J, leaving 10 bases between. CDR3 sequence: CASSIYSGQETQYF. The CDR3 bases are TGTGCCAGTAGTATCTACTCCGGACAAGAGACCCAGTACTTC.

This clone is a singleton in its sample. The V call is TRBV5-6, the J call TRBJ1-1; D is possibly TRBD1 (5 bases). This CDR3 comprises 15 residues. Germline V gives CDR1 SGHDT, CDR2 YYEEEE. V was cut by 2 bases and J by 0 bases, with 11 bases left in between. CDR3 DNA: TGTGCCAGCAGCTTATTACAGGACCTGAACACTGAAGCTTTCTTT. This sequence encodes CASSLLQDLNTEAFF.

The chain couples TRBV2 to TRBJ1-5, with D possibly being TRBD1 (5 bases). Germline CDR1 and CDR2: SNHLY and FYNNEI. The CDR3 is made up of 12 amino acids. V was cut by 3 bases and J by 10 bases, with 10 bases left in between. The CDR3 DNA reads TGTGCCAGCAGTGAGGGGACGGGTCCCCAGCATTTT. It yields the protein CASSEGTGPQHF.

This clone is a singleton in its sample. The genes are TRBV4-3 and TRBJ2-1; 7 nucleotides match TRBD2. CDR3 size: 13 residues. The germline V gene has CDR1 LGHNA and CDR2 YSLEER. The V gene end was trimmed by 4 bases and the J gene end by 12 bases; junction bases not matched to a gene: 9. This CDR3 is CASSPSGGGTQFF. The CDR3 DNA reads as TGCGCCAGCAGCCCCTCGGGGGGAGGGACGCAGTTCTTC.

The chain couples TRBV7-7 to TRBJ1-5; TRBD1 might be the D (6 bases). The CDR3 totals 16 residues. Germline V gives CDR1 SSHAT, CDR2 FNYEAQ (reference sequence). The CDR3 coding sequence is TGTGCTAGGTCCCTCAACAGGGTCCTTAGCAATCAGCCCCAGCATTTT. The encoded protein is CARSLNRVLSNQPQHF.

V and J are TRBV7-3 and TRBJ2-2, with 9 bases fitting TRBD1. The V gene's germline CDR1 is SGHTA and CDR2 FQGTGA. Germline trimming cut 5 bases from V and 5 bases from J; bases unmatched to any gene: 6. This CDR3 contains 15 residues. CDR3 in DNA: TGTGCCAGCAGCCGAGGGACAGGGAGGACCGGGGAGCTGTTTTTT. Its translation is CASSRGTGRTGELFF. Looking up the rest from reference TRBV7-3 and TRBJ2-2 gives the full variable domain: GAGVSQTPSNKVTEKGKYVELRCDPISGHTALYWYRQSLGQGPEFLIYFQGTGAADDSGLPNDRFFAVRPEGSVSTLKIQRTERGDSAVYLCASSRGTGRTGELFFGEGSRLTVL.

This chain uses TRBV28 with TRBJ1-2; no firm D call. The ends were cut back, 5 bases at V and 4 bases at J, with 14 bases in the middle. Germline lookup yields CDR1 MDHEN and CDR2 SYDVKM. CDR3 length equals 14 residues. The CDR3: CASSPSLTAYGYTF. CDR3 in DNA: TGTGCCAGCAGTCCCTCATTAACAGCCTATGGCTACACCTTC.

The V gene is TRBV9, the J gene TRBJ1-2, with D perhaps matching TRBD1 (5 bases). V lost 6 bases and J lost 4, with 16 bases in between. The germline V gene encodes CDR1 SGDLS and CDR2 YYNGEE. This CDR3 is 14 amino acids long. CDR3 region: CASTGVGTTYGYTF. In DNA, the CDR3 is TGTGCCAGCACCGGAGTAGGGACTACCTATGGCTACACCTTC.

The chain carries TRBV19 and TRBJ1-1; no reliable D call. CDR3 length equals 15 residues. V was trimmed by 2 bases and J by 5 bases, leaving 15 bases between them. Per germline, CDR1 LNHDA and CDR2 SQIVND (reference sequence). For the CDR3, the DNA is TGTGCCAGTAGTATAATGGAACAGCTAAGGACTGAAGCTTTCTTT. It is translated as CASSIMEQLRTEAFF.

There are a few counts of this clone. The chain employs TRBV7-9 and TRBJ2-1; D perhaps matches TRBD2 (7 bases). The V end lost 2 bases, the J end lost 9 bases, and 17 bases lay between the germline ends. The CDR3 has 15 residues. Germline CDR1 SEHNR, CDR2 FQNEAQ (reference sequence). This CDR3 is CASSLPWGGRSEQFF. In nucleotides, the CDR3 is TGTGCCAGCAGCTTACCGTGGGGGGGCCGTAGTGAGCAGTTCTTC.

The chain is built from TRBV9 and TRBJ2-1; TRBD2 aligns across 9 bases. Germline-derived CDR1 and CDR2 are SGDLS and YYNGEE. The CDR3 runs 15 residues. V lost 0 bases and J lost 10; bases outside the gene matches: 8. CDR3 bases: TGTGCCAGCAGCGTAGAAGGCGGGAGGGCCGGGGAGCAGTTCTTC. Translating it yields CASSVEGGRAGEQFF.

This chain joins TRBV11-1 and TRBJ2-3; maybe TRBD1 (5 bases). Germline V CDR1 and CDR2: SGHAT, FQDESV (reference sequence). This CDR3 has 13 residues. Trimming pared 8 bases from V and 2 bases from J, leaving 11 bases between. The CDR3 coding sequence is TGTGCCAGCCTACCCAGGGACACAGATACGCAGTATTTT. Residues: CASLPRDTDTQYF.

A remark on this clone: A read error may produce the germline difference seen at one junction end. The genes are TRBV28 and TRBJ2-5; D might be TRBD1 (5 bases). Germline V gene lookup returns CDR1 MDHEN and CDR2 SYDVKM. This CDR3 spans 12 amino acids. The DNA for the CDR3 is TGTGCCAGCAGTTTATTATGGGGCGACCGAGACTTC. Translation: CASSLLWGDRDF.

J is TRBJ2-1 and V is TRBV7-8, with TRBD1 matching over 7 bases. The CDR3 has 16 amino acids. J was trimmed by 0 bases and V by 5 bases; bases with no gene match: 7. The germline CDR1 and CDR2 sequences are SGHVS and FQNEAQ. In DNA, the CDR3 is TGTGCCAGCAGCCATGGACAGGTCAGCTCCTACAATGAGCAGTTCTTC. Protein: CASSHGQVSSYNEQFF.

This clone was observed once. The genes are TRBV18 and TRBJ1-3; D is perhaps TRBD1 (5 bases). V was trimmed by 3 bases and J by 2 bases, leaving 17 bases between them. This CDR3 comprises 17 residues. Germline V CDR1 and CDR2: KGHSH, LQKENI. The CDR3, as DNA: TGTGCCAGCTCACCCGCGTCCGGGGCAAGGGCTGGAAACACCATATATTTT. Translated, it gives CASSPASGARAGNTIYF.

This chain links TRBV29-1 with TRBJ2-5, with TRBD1 matching over 9 bases. Germline assignment: CDR1 SQVTM and CDR2 ANQGSEA. The CDR3 totals 12 residues. Trimming at V came to 3 bases and at J to 4 bases, leaving 0 bases not matched to a gene. The CDR3 nucleotides read TGCAGCGTTGAGACAGGGGGAGAGACCCAGTACTTC. This translates into CSVETGGETQYF.

This chain uses TRBV6-1 with TRBJ1-1, with D uncertain. Germline values: CDR1 MNHNS, CDR2 SASEGT. The germline V and J ends were trimmed by 3 bases and 1 base, with 3 bases remaining between them. CDR3 length: 12 amino acids. The CDR3 region is CASSEGNTEAFF. The CDR3 DNA is TGTGCCAGCAGTGAGGGGAACACTGAAGCTTTCTTT.

The chain couples TRBV7-2 to TRBJ1-5; D unresolved. This CDR3 is built from 14 residues. Trimming shortened V by 0 bases and J by 7 bases, and 10 bases separated the two germline ends. The germline V gene encodes CDR1 SGHTA and CDR2 FQGNSA. For the CDR3, the DNA is TGTGCCAGCAGCTTAGCGGGCCCGGGGCAGCCCCAGCATTTT. Its protein product is CASSLAGPGQPQHF.

V is TRBV28 and J is TRBJ1-4, with a weak D call TRBD1 (5 bases). Trimming took 5 bases from V and 2 from J, leaving 15 bases between them. The CDR3 sequence is 16 residues long. Germline lookup yields CDR1 MDHEN and CDR2 SYDVKM. CDR3 residues: CASSPWGGKTNEKLFF. CDR3 bases: TGTGCCAGCAGTCCCTGGGGCGGAAAGACTAATGAAAAACTGTTTTTT.

This chain joins TRBV5-6 and TRBJ1-1, with D possibly TRBD1 on 5 matching bases. The CDR3 consists of 14 residues. Per germline, CDR1 SGHDT and CDR2 YYEEEE. Trimming removed 4 bases from V and 3 bases from J, with 13 bases in between. CDR3 nucleotide sequence: TGTGCCAGCAGCCGAGGGGCGGGGGACACTGAAGCTTTCTTT. Its translation: CASSRGAGDTEAFF. Together with reference TRBV5-6 and TRBJ1-1, the CDR3 gives the full variable domain: DAGVTQSPTHLIKTRGQQVTLRCSPKSGHDTVSWYQQALGQGPQFIFQYYEEEERQRGNFPDRFSGHQFPNYSSELNVNALLLGDSALYLCASSRGAGDTEAFFGQGTRLTVV.

The J gene is TRBJ2-5, the V gene TRBV5-6, with 11 bases matching TRBD2. CDR1 is SGHDT and CDR2 is YYEEEE in the germline V gene. J gave up 4 bases and V 3 bases, and 11 bases lay outside the gene matches. The CDR3 runs to 17 residues. The CDR3 loop is CASSWVTSGGLRETQYF. CDR3 DNA: TGTGCCAGCAGCTGGGTTACTAGCGGGGGATTGAGAGAGACCCAGTACTTC.